A selection of T cell receptor beta chains follows, all from one sample in a study of CD8+CD57+ T cells in acquired aplastic anemia. From the reads, TCRdb called clonotypes with MiXCR, one entry per CDR3 protein. In the table there are some 150,000 distinct CDR3 sequences, roughly two fifths of which are singletons. The sequencing input was sorted CD4+, CD8+, or CD8+CD57+ T cells (not recorded which) from PBMCs. The receptors were gathered from a human donor in good health, serving as a control. The CDR3 runs from the conserved cysteine through the conserved F or W. A D gene is named only where the DNA matches it firmly. Where a row states a size, it is once, few, many or the class of an expanded clone; other rows omit it.

>few|-|TRBV30|TRBJ1-4
TGTGCCTGGAGTAACTCCGAGGGAAAACTGTTTTTT
CAWSNSEGKLFF
>-|TRBD2|TRBV2|TRBJ2-3
TGTGCCAGCATCGAGGGACTAGCGAGAAATGAGCAGTATTTT
CASIEGLARNEQYF
>-|-|TRBV6-4|TRBJ1-6
TGTGCCAGCAGTGTACAGGCAGGGGCTAATTCACCCCTCCACTTT
CASSVQAGANSPLHF
>-|TRBD2|TRBV15|TRBJ2-7
TGTGCCACCAGCAGAGAAAGCGGGAGTTGGTACGAGCAGTACTTC
CATSRESGSWYEQYF
>many|-|TRBV12-3/TRBV12-4|TRBJ1-2
TGTGCCAGCAGTTCGGACAGTTTAGGCTACACCTTC
CASSSDSLGYTF
>-|-|TRBV20-1|TRBJ2-7
TGCAGTGCTAGCATTCTAGGGAGTGGGCCCTACGAGCAGTACTTC
CSASILGSGPYEQYF
>-|TRBD1|TRBV29-1|TRBJ2-7
TGCAGCGCCCGGGACAGGGGCTACGAGCAGTACTTC
CSARDRGYEQYF
>-|-|TRBV19|TRBJ1-2
TGTGCCAGTAGTATAGGATGGGATCTGAATGGCTACACCTTC
CASSIGWDLNGYTF
>once|TRBD2|TRBV20-1|TRBJ2-7
TGCAGTGCTAGAGATCTAGCGGGTTTGATCTACGAGCAGTACTTC
CSARDLAGLIYEQYF
>few|TRBD2|TRBV6-5|TRBJ2-6
TGTGCCAGCAGCTGGGGGGGGGGCTCTGGGGCCAACGTCCTGACTTTC
CASSWGGGSGANVLTF
>-|-|TRBV15|TRBJ1-2
TGTGCCGCCAGCAGCCAAGTTGGCTCCTATGGCTACACCTTC
CAASSQVGSYGYTF
>-|-|TRBV25-1|TRBJ2-7
TGTGCCAGCAGACCACGGGGGAGGTCCGACGAGCGGTACTTC
CASRPRGRSDERYF
>-|TRBD1|TRBV19|TRBJ1-5
TGTGCCAGTAGTCCAGGGGGCAGAGGTAGCAATCAGCCCCAGCATTTT
CASSPGGRGSNQPQHF
>-|-|TRBV7-9|TRBJ1-4
TGTGCCAGCAGCCAGCCCAGGGGAGGTAATGAAAAACTGTTTTTT
CASSQPRGGNEKLFF
>-|-|TRBV30|TRBJ1-1
TGTGCCTGGAGTGTCGACAGGAGAACTGAAGCTTTCTTT
CAWSVDRRTEAFF
>-|TRBD2|TRBV20-1|TRBJ2-3
TGCAGTGCTTCCTCCGGGACTAGCGGCACAGATACGCAGTATTTT
CSASSGTSGTDTQYF
>-|TRBD1|TRBV2|TRBJ1-1
TGTGCCAGCAGTGAAGGACAGGGACCGAACACTGAAGCTTCCTTT
CASSEGQGPNTEASF
>-|-|TRBV30|TRBJ1-5
TGTGCCTGGAGTGAAAGCGGATATCAGCCCCAGCATTTT
CAWSESGYQPQHF
>few|TRBD2|TRBV19|TRBJ2-1
TGTGCCAGTAGTATCTCAGCGGGGGGGCGGAATGAGCAGTTCTTC
CASSISAGGRNEQFF
>many|-|TRBV30|TRBJ1-2
TGTGCCTGCCACCCAACCCTTCGCGGCTACACCTTC
CACHPTLRGYTF
>-|TRBD1|TRBV20-1|TRBJ1-2
TGCAGTGCTCGAACGGGACAGTCTAATTTGGACTATGGCTACACCTTC
CSARTGQSNLDYGYTF
>many|-|TRBV19|TRBJ1-5
TGTGCCAGTAGTGCCCGGACAGTGCAACAGCCCCAGCATTTT
CASSARTVQQPQHF
>-|-|TRBV9|TRBJ2-2
TGTGCCAGCAGCGTAGGGCCAGGGGAGCTGTTTTTT
CASSVGPGELFF
>many|-|TRBV7-6|TRBJ2-7
TGTGCCAGCAGCTTCTTCGTCGGGGCGTTTCGGAAGGCCTACGAGCAGTACTTC
CASSFFVGAFRKAYEQYF
>-|-|TRBV20-1|TRBJ1-1
TGCAGTGCTAGAGACTCGACTGATACTGAAGCTTTCTTT
CSARDSTDTEAFF
>-|-|TRBV15|TRBJ1-2
TGTGCCACCAGCAGACGGCAGGGGAACTATGGCTACACCTTC
CATSRRQGNYGYTF
>-|TRBD1|TRBV18|TRBJ1-2
TGTGCCAGCTCACCCTCCGGGACAGATTATGGCTACACCTTC
CASSPSGTDYGYTF
>-|TRBD2|TRBV2|TRBJ2-5
TGTGCCAGCAGTGAAGAGCGGGAGCGCCTGGAGACCCAGTACTTC
CASSEERERLETQYF
>-|-|TRBV12-3/TRBV12-4|TRBJ1-2
TGTGCCAGCGGTCCTACCACCAAGACCCGAGGCGGTGGCTACACCTTC
CASGPTTKTRGGGYTF
>-|-|TRBV2|TRBJ1-5
TGTGCCAGCAGTTTAAATCAGCCCCAGCATTTT
CASSLNQPQHF
>many|-|TRBV20-1|TRBJ1-1
TGCAGTGCTAGGGGAGACACTGAAGCTTTCTTT
CSARGDTEAFF
>-|-|TRBV10-3|TRBJ2-6
TGTGCCAGCAACCACGGTGGGACCGACGTCCTGACTTTC
CASNHGGTDVLTF
>many|TRBD2|TRBV20-1|TRBJ2-3
TGCAGTGCTCTACGGACTAGCGGGAGAGGGGGCACAGATACGCAGTATTTT
CSALRTSGRGGTDTQYF
>many|-|TRBV5-1|TRBJ2-2
TGCGCCAGCAGCCTCAGGGTCCCCGGGGAGCTGTTTTTT
CASSLRVPGELFF
>many|-|TRBV2|TRBJ2-2
TGTGCCAGCAGTGAACAAGGGGCGCACGGCACCGGGGAGCTGTTTTTT
CASSEQGAHGTGELFF
>-|-|TRBV5-5|TRBJ1-6
TGTGCCAGCAGCTTGAACAGCCCATCTAATTCACCCCTCCACTTT
CASSLNSPSNSPLHF
>-|-|TRBV7-6|TRBJ2-5
TGTGCCAGCAGCTCTTCCGGGACGCAAAAAGAGACCCAGTACTTC
CASSSSGTQKETQYF
>many|-|TRBV10-3|TRBJ1-3
TGTGCCATCAGTGATCAGGCACCACGCTCTGGAAACACCATATATTTT
CAISDQAPRSGNTIYF